This entry lists 14 T cell receptor beta chains sequenced from one sample in a study of blood T cells in healthy people across ages. The authors ran a second PCR of roughly 6 to 12 cycles using a sample-barcoded 5' primer and a J-beta primer mix. One entry per CDR3 protein results from TCRdb running MiXCR on the 5' RACE reads. The data contain 700,000 to 900,000 distinct CDR3 sequences, roughly 53% of them singletons. The sequencing input was blood. The receptor set was obtained from a man at least 80 years old in good health.

This clonotype was recorded a few times. The chain couples TRBV7-3 to TRBJ2-3; D is perhaps TRBD1 or TRBD2 (5 bases each). V gave up 3 bases and J gave up 1 base, with 14 bases separating them. The CDR3 has 16 residues. CDR1 is SGHTA, CDR2 FQGTGA, per germline. The CDR3 DNA follows: TGTGCCAGCAGCTTTCGGGGACCCGGGGGCACAGATACGCAGTATTTT. This encodes CASSFRGPGGTDTQYF.

The chain recombines TRBV4-2 with TRBJ2-4, with TRBD2 as a possible D gene (5 bases). This CDR3 is built from 20 residues. Germline CDR1 is LGHNA and CDR2 is YNFKEQ. V was pared by 3 bases and J by 1 base, with 25 bases between. The CDR3 sequence: CASSHSPPRSGRRAKNIQYF. CDR3 bases: TGTGCCAGCAGCCATTCTCCTCCGAGAAGCGGCAGACGGGCCAAAAACATTCAGTACTTC.

This clonotype was detected a few times. The chain joins TRBV12-3 or TRBV12-4 to TRBJ2-7; TRBD2 agrees at 8 bases. With 7 bases clipped from V and 7 bases from J, the junction kept 9 bases outside the gene matches. The CDR3 spans 13 residues. The CDR3 protein is CASTSGGGNEQYF. DNA of the CDR3: TGTGCCAGCACCTCGGGGGGGGGCAATGAGCAGTACTTC.

This sequence joins TRBV6-2 or TRBV6-3 and TRBJ2-6; 7 bases are a match to TRBD1. This CDR3 is 16 amino acids long. The germline gives CDR1 MNHEY, CDR2 SVGEGT. Germline trimming cut 6 bases from V and 0 bases from J; bases unmatched to any gene: 5. CDR3 DNA: TGTGCCAGCAGCATCACAGGGGACTCTGGGGCCAACGTCCTGACTTTC. Translation gives CASSITGDSGANVLTF.

Many counts were recorded for this clonotype. The chain joins TRBV20-1 to TRBJ1-1; unclear D gene. There are 11 residues in the CDR3. Trimming took 4 bases from V and 7 from J, leaving 10 bases between them. Looked up from germline, CDR1 is DFQATT and CDR2 is SNEGSKA (reference sequence). Here the CDR3 DNA reads TGCAGTGCTACCCGCGCAGATGAAGCTTTCTTT. This codes for CSATRADEAFF.

The CDR3 DNA follows: TGTGCCAGCAGTCAGGCGCTCGCCTACGAGCAGTACTTC. Residues: CASSQALAYEQYF. J is TRBJ2-7 and V is TRBV6-1; the D is unclear. The ends were cut back, 5 bases at V and 2 bases at J, with 10 bases in the middle. The germline V gene encodes CDR1 MNHNS and CDR2 SASEGT. This CDR3 is 13 amino acids long.

The chain carries TRBV29-1 and TRBJ2-3; TRBD2 matches 9 bases. In germline, CDR1 is SQVTM, CDR2 ANQGSEA. V shed 6 bases and J 8 bases; nucleotides not matched to a gene: 18. The CDR3 contains 16 residues. In DNA, the CDR3 is TGCAGCGTCCGCCCCTTGGGTGCGGGAGGGCCGGCTACGCAGTATTTT. Amino acid sequence: CSVRPLGAGGPATQYF.

This clonotype has ten or more counts. The V and J genes are TRBV27 and TRBJ2-6; tentatively, D is TRBD2 (5 bases). Germline loops: CDR1 MNHEY, CDR2 SMNVEV (reference sequence). The CDR3 extends over 18 amino acids. V gave up 0 bases and J gave up 4 bases, with 16 bases separating them. In DNA, the CDR3 is TGTGCCAGCAGTTTATCTGGTGCTAGCTCCTCCGGGGCCAACGTCCTGACTTTC. Translating gives CASSLSGASSSGANVLTF. Full variable domain (remainder filled in from reference TRBV27 and TRBJ2-6): EAQVTQNPRYLITVTGKKLTVTCSQNMNHEYMSWYRQDPGLGLRQIYYSMNVEVTDKGDVPEGYKVSRKEKRNFPLILESPSPNQTSLYFCASSLSGASSSGANVLTFGAGSRLTVL.

The V gene is TRBV7-9, the J gene TRBJ2-7; possible D gene TRBD2, 5 bases. The CDR3 is 15 residues long. Trimming left V 5 bases short and J 3 bases short, with 17 bases between. Germline CDR1 and CDR2: SEHNR and FQNEAQ (reference sequence). The CDR3 here is CASSNPRVKNYEQYF. In nucleotides, the CDR3 is TGTGCCAGCAGCAACCCGCGGGTGAAGAACTACGAGCAGTACTTC.

This clonotype was counted between two and nine times. This chain links TRBV7-7 with TRBJ2-2; D gene ambiguous. Trimming removed 5 bases from V and 4 bases from J, with 8 bases in between. CDR3 length: 13 residues. Germline assignment: CDR1 SSHAT and CDR2 FNYEAQ (reference sequence). Here the CDR3 DNA reads TGTGCCAGCAGCCTTGGGATCACCGGGGAGCTGTTTTTT. This encodes CASSLGITGELFF.

The V call is TRBV30, the J call TRBJ2-5; 7 nucleotides align to TRBD2. The CDR3 consists of 15 residues. V gave up 2 bases and J gave up 2 bases; unmatched junction bases: 8. The germline V gene encodes CDR1 GTSNPN and CDR2 SVGIG (reference sequence). The CDR3 DNA sequence: TGTGCCTGGAGTTTTGGCGGGAGCGGGCAAGAGACCCAGTACTTC. It codes for CAWSFGGSGQETQYF.

A few counts support this clonotype. The V and J genes are TRBV2 and TRBJ1-5; the D gene is possibly TRBD1 (5 bases). Trimming cost V 8 bases and J 3 bases, with 20 bases left between them. This CDR3 region has 16 residues. Germline lookup yields CDR1 SNHLY and CDR2 FYNNEI. Here the CDR3 DNA reads TGTGCCAGCGATCCGCACTCCGGGGCCTCCAATCAGCCCCAGCATTTT. It yields the protein CASDPHSGASNQPQHF. The full variable domain, in which reference TRBV2 and TRBJ1-5 provide the parts outside the CDR3, is EPEVTQTPSHQVTQMGQEVILRCVPISNHLYFYWYRQILGQKVEFLVSFYNNEISEKSEIFDDQFSVERPDGSNFTLKIRSTKLEDSAMYFCASDPHSGASNQPQHFGDGTRLSIL.

V and J are TRBV7-9 and TRBJ1-4, with TRBD1 as a possible D gene (5 bases). The germline CDR1 and CDR2 sequences are SEHNR and FQNEAQ (reference sequence). V was clipped by 5 bases and J by 13 bases, with 14 bases between them. CDR3 length equals 12 residues. The CDR3, as DNA: TGTGCCAGCAGCCTAGGGACCGGGGGACTGTTTTTT. Amino acid sequence: CASSLGTGGLFF.

The rearrangement links TRBV24-1 to TRBJ2-6; 7 bases agree with TRBD1. CDR1 and CDR2 from the germline V gene are KGHDR and SFDVKD. The CDR3 is 17 amino acids. V lost 4 bases to trimming and J lost 0 bases; unmatched junction nucleotides: 5. The CDR3 region is CATSETGRRSGANVLTF. CDR3 DNA sequence: TGTGCCACCAGTGAGACAGGGCGCCGCTCTGGGGCCAACGTCCTGACTTTC.